This T cell receptor (beta chain) originates from a study of blood T cell repertoires in COVID-19. About the study: From the United States, Italy and Spain came samples of acute and convalescent COVID-19. Sources were T cells, B-cell-depleted T cells, or PBMCs; the material itself was cDNA or gDNA.

A Seattle source enrolled patients during active infection and followed them longitudinally. Data came from immunoSEQ multiplex PCR; TCRdb stores just in-frame clones and leaves some out. The sample has about 260,000 clones, about 87% seen once; the top ten hold roughly 5.6%. Trimming removed 0 bases from V and 10 bases from J, with 6 bases in between. Germline assignment: CDR1 LNHNV and CDR2 YYDKDF (reference sequence). The CDR3 consists of 11 residues. This receptor was obtained from an older woman with COVID-19, enrolled during active disease. Sequencing input: peripheral blood. The V gene is TRBV15, the J gene TRBJ1-2, with D hard to call. The CDR3 loop is CATSRDEAYTF. In DNA, the CDR3 is TGTGCCACCAGCAGAGATGAGGCCTACACCTTC.